Listed below are T cell receptor beta chains from one sample, sequenced in a study of shared clonotypes between healthy human individuals. The assay was immunoSEQ multiplex PCR, and TCRdb's table has in-frame clones only and misses some. The repertoire holds about 490,000 clones, with 76% as singletons. Sequencing was performed on PBMCs. These receptors originate from a woman in her 40s in good health. Some clones in this sample may be carry-over from other donors' samples. CDR3s include the opening cysteine and the closing phenylalanine or tryptophan. Fields, in order: J gene, V gene, D gene, clone size, CDR3 length, CDR3 protein, CDR3 DNA. D genes are given only for firm matches. Clone size is stated in some rows and not others, as once, few, many or a class when expanded.

TRBJ1-1 TRBV5-1 NA NA 14 CASGLFGGGTEAFF TGCGCCAGCGGCTTGTTCGGGGGTGGGACTGAAGCTTTCTTT
TRBJ2-7 TRBV5-1 NA NA 13 CASSQGSFDEQYF TGCGCCAGCAGCCAGGGGTCTTTCGACGAGCAGTACTTC
TRBJ1-5 TRBV7-8 NA NA 15 CASSLARTSPQPQHF TGTGCCAGCAGCTTAGCCCGGACATCCCCCCAGCCCCAGCATTTT
TRBJ2-7 TRBV2 NA NA 14 CASSTLGSLYEQYF TGTGCCAGCAGTACCCTCGGGAGTTTGTACGAGCAGTACTTC
TRBJ2-1 TRBV27 TRBD2 NA 16 CASSLSVGTSGKEQFF TGTGCCAGCAGTTTAAGCGTAGGGACTAGCGGGAAGGAGCAGTTCTTC
TRBJ2-7 TRBV9 NA NA 15 CASSAQQGPTYEQYF TGTGCCAGCAGCGCCCAACAGGGACCAACCTACGAGCAGTACTTC
TRBJ2-1 TRBV30 TRBD2 few 14 CAWSAGGGYNEQFF TGTGCCTGGAGTGCGGGAGGGGGCTACAATGAGCAGTTCTTC
TRBJ2-1 TRBV7-9 NA NA 16 CASSWMGRGLYNEQFF TGTGCCAGCAGTTGGATGGGCAGGGGTCTCTACAATGAGCAGTTCTTC
TRBJ2-5 TRBV7-9 NA NA 10 CASGDRICYF TGTGCCAGCGGGGACCGGATTTGCTACTTC
TRBJ1-4 TRBV27 NA NA 14 CASSFLDSAEKLFF TGTGCCAGCAGTTTTTTGGACAGCGCTGAAAAACTGTTTTTT
TRBJ1-6 TRBV9 NA NA 15 CASSVGPGYNSPLHF TGTGCCAGCAGCGTAGGGCCAGGGTATAATTCACCCCTCCACTTT
TRBJ2-2 TRBV10-3 NA NA 13 CAISAERTGELFF TGTGCCATCAGTGCGGAGCGGACCGGGGAGCTGTTTTTT
TRBJ1-5 TRBV10-3 NA NA 15 CAISEQGLPNQPQHF TGTGCCATCAGTGAGCAGGGATTACCGAATCAGCCCCAGCATTTT
TRBJ2-2 TRBV10-3 TRBD1 NA 16 CAISSPRDRGSGELFF TGTGCCATCAGCTCACCGCGGGACAGGGGATCCGGGGAGCTGTTTTTT
TRBJ2-7 TRBV7-8 TRBD2 NA 16 CASSLISLAGVFEQYF TGTGCCAGCAGCTTAATATCGCTAGCGGGAGTATTCGAGCAGTACTTC
TRBJ2-3 TRBV27 NA NA 13 CASSFQSTDTQYF TGTGCCAGCAGTTTTCAGAGCACAGATACGCAGTATTTT
TRBJ2-3 TRBV2 TRBD2 NA 16 CARTPSGLALPDTQYF TGTGCCAGGACCCCCTCGGGACTAGCCCTCCCAGATACGCAGTATTTT
TRBJ1-5 TRBV6-1 TRBD1 few 13 CASTRQGDQPQHF TGTGCCAGCACTAGACAGGGGGATCAGCCCCAGCATTTT
TRBJ2-2 TRBV7-2 TRBD2 NA 16 CASSPTSGGNTGELFF TGTGCCAGCAGCCCAACTAGCGGGGGCAACACCGGGGAGCTGTTTTTT
TRBJ1-1 TRBV27 TRBD1 NA 16 CASSPYRTGGDTEAFF TGTGCCAGCAGCCCGTACCGGACAGGGGGGGACACTGAAGCTTTCTTT
TRBJ2-2 TRBV7-9 NA few 16 CASSLEIGVLAGELFF TGTGCCAGCAGCTTAGAGATCGGGGTTCTCGCCGGGGAGCTGTTTTTT
TRBJ2-7 TRBV30 TRBD2 NA 14 CAWSVPGGRYEQYF TGTGCCTGGAGTGTCCCCGGGGGGAGGTACGAGCAGTACTTC
TRBJ2-2 TRBV5-1 NA once 15 CASSLGQADTGELFF TGCGCCAGCAGCTTGGGACAGGCAGACACCGGGGAGCTGTTTTTT
TRBJ1-5 TRBV7-2 TRBD1 NA 14 CASSRQGGHQPQHF TGTGCCAGCAGCCGACAGGGCGGGCATCAGCCCCAGCATTTT
TRBJ2-6 TRBV2 NA NA 15 CASSEIPSGANVLTF TGTGCCAGCAGTGAGATCCCGTCTGGGGCCAACGTCCTGACTTTC
TRBJ2-2 TRBV6-1 TRBD1 NA 17 CASSDTRDRGRPGELFF TGTGCCAGCAGTGACACCCGGGACAGGGGGCGCCCCGGGGAGCTGTTTTTT
TRBJ1-5 TRBV30 NA NA 12 CAWSVGNQPQHF TGTGCCTGGAGTGTAGGGAATCAGCCCCAGCATTTT
TRBJ2-1 TRBV5-6 NA NA 14 CASSLLADYNEQFF TGTGCCAGCAGCCTTTTGGCGGATTACAATGAGCAGTTCTTC
TRBJ1-1 TRBV6-1 NA NA 14 CASSVRQDGSEAFF TGTGCCAGCAGTGTAAGACAGGACGGATCTGAAGCTTTCTTT
TRBJ1-5 TRBV7-8 NA NA 14 CASSTGLGNQPQHF TGTGCCAGCAGCACCGGCCTTGGCAATCAGCCCCAGCATTTT
TRBJ2-7 TRBV18 NA NA 15 CASSPLMGPSYEQYF TGTGCCAGCTCACCATTGATGGGACCCTCCTACGAGCAGTACTTC
TRBJ2-1 TRBV29-1 TRBD2 NA 13 CSVSTSADNEQFF TGCAGCGTTTCGACTAGCGCCGACAATGAGCAGTTCTTC
TRBJ2-7 TRBV2 TRBD2 NA 16 CASRPSSGAGGAEQYF TGTGCCAGCAGGCCCTCTAGCGGGGCGGGGGGGGCCGAGCAGTACTTC
TRBJ2-7 TRBV30 NA NA 15 CAWILRDSHSYEQYF TGTGCCTGGATTCTCCGGGACTCACATTCCTACGAGCAGTACTTC
TRBJ2-1 TRBV2 NA NA 16 CASSEWTRGPYNEQFF TGTGCCAGCAGTGAGTGGACCCGAGGGCCCTACAATGAGCAGTTCTTC
TRBJ2-2 TRBV7-3 NA many 15 CASSPVAENTGELFF TGTGCCAGCAGCCCCGTGGCAGAGAACACCGGGGAGCTGTTTTTT
TRBJ2-7 TRBV19 NA NA 14 CASSIDRWDYEQYF TGTGCCAGTAGTATAGATCGATGGGACTACGAGCAGTACTTC
TRBJ2-1 TRBV10-2 TRBD2 NA 14 CASRPSGSINEQFF TGCGCCAGCAGGCCTAGCGGCTCGATCAATGAGCAGTTCTTC
TRBJ2-1 TRBV15 NA NA 19 CATSRDPTGVSISYNEQFF TGTGCCACCAGCAGAGATCCGACGGGAGTATCGATCTCCTACAATGAGCAGTTCTTC
TRBJ1-2 TRBV2 TRBD1 NA 16 CASTPTTQGAGYGYTF TGTGCCAGCACCCCCACAACCCAGGGGGCGGGCTATGGCTACACCTTC
TRBJ2-3 TRBV28 TRBD2 NA 13 CAGSGSLTDTQYF TGTGCCGGGAGCGGGAGCCTCACAGATACGCAGTATTTT
TRBJ2-1 TRBV29-1 NA NA 15 CSSQGPPGRYNEQFF TGCAGCTCCCAAGGGCCCCCAGGCCGGTACAATGAGCAGTTCTTC
TRBJ2-1 TRBV4-1 NA NA 14 CASSQVPVLHEQFF TGCGCCAGCAGCCAAGTTCCGGTTTTACATGAGCAGTTCTTC
TRBJ2-7 TRBV7-9 TRBD1 once 12 CASTLGTGEQYF TGTGCCAGCACCCTTGGGACAGGCGAGCAGTACTTC
TRBJ1-1 TRBV21-1 NA NA 13 CASSKIMNRPTFF TGTGCCAGCAGCAAAATTATGAATCGCCCGACTTTCTTT
TRBJ2-2 TRBV27 TRBD1 NA 15 CASRAGTGGIGELFF TGTGCCAGCAGAGCCGGGACAGGGGGCATCGGGGAGCTGTTTTTT
TRBJ2-3 TRBV4-1 TRBD2 NA 17 CASSQEWLAGGADTQYF TGCGCCAGCAGCCAAGAATGGCTAGCGGGAGGGGCAGATACGCAGTATTTT
TRBJ2-3 TRBV5-1 NA NA 15 CASSLAGVDPDTQYF TGCGCCAGCAGCTTGGCAGGGGTAGACCCAGATACGCAGTATTTT
TRBJ2-3 TRBV5-4 TRBD2 NA 17 CASSLSPSGSAADTQYF TGTGCCAGCAGCTTGAGCCCTAGCGGGAGTGCGGCAGATACGCAGTATTTT
TRBJ2-7 TRBV5-1 TRBD1 once 15 CASSVIPGQGTEQYF TGCGCCAGCAGCGTGATTCCGGGACAGGGGACCGAGCAGTACTTC
TRBJ1-6 TRBV6-5 NA few 13 CASSTGVRSPLHF TGTGCCAGCAGCACGGGAGTCCGTTCACCCCTCCACTTT
TRBJ1-4 TRBV6-1 TRBD1 NA 14 CASSVWDRDEKLFF TGTGCCAGCAGTGTGTGGGACAGGGACGAAAAACTGTTTTTT
TRBJ2-1 TRBV6-6 NA NA 15 CASSYSLGLPNEQFF TGTGCCAGCAGTTACTCCCTAGGACTACCCAATGAGCAGTTCTTC